This TCR beta chain is from a study of blood T cell repertoires in COVID-19. For the study at large: COVID-19 samples collected from the United States, Italy and Spain covered acute and convalescent phases. Sources were T cells, B-cell-depleted T cells, or PBMCs; the material itself was cDNA or gDNA.

The authors' processing: Quantification of nucleated cells was approximated via reference gene primer amplification. TCRdb's table, derived via immunoSEQ multiplex PCR, lists solely in-frame clones and lacks some. That table furnishes V, J and clone size, whereas the DNA furnished D and trimming. The sample carries about 120,000 clones, 78% recorded once. V lost 2 bases and J lost 4, with 5 bases in between. This CDR3 spans 11 amino acids. The germline gives CDR1 GTSNPN, CDR2 SVGIG (reference sequence). Source material: peripheral blood. The receptor was derived from a man between 65 and 85 years old with acute or convalescent COVID-19. The V call is TRBV30, the J call TRBJ2-5; D not resolved. Here the CDR3 DNA reads TGTGCCTGGAGTTTCCGAGAGACCCAGTACTTC. This sequence encodes CAWSFRETQYF.